The 5 T cell receptor beta chains reported below all come from one sample, sequenced in a study of T cells in Graves' hyperthyroidism and ophthalmopathy. RNA transcripts were the template for amplifying TCR beta CDR3 regions. HTBI primers were used for first-round RT-PCR of the TCR CDR3. TCRdb independently ran MiXCR on the multiplex PCR reads; one entry per CDR3 protein. The sample has a few hundred thousand distinct CDR3 sequences; 15% to 17% are singletons. Specimen: blood. These receptor sequences come from a woman aged 18-29 years with Graves' hyperthyroidism.

The table lists this clonotype with many counts. V and J are TRBV12-5 and TRBJ1-6; D is uncertain. The germline V gene encodes CDR1 LGHNT and CDR2 FRNRAP. The CDR3 sequence is 14 residues long. V gave up 2 bases and J gave up 6 bases, with 8 bases separating them. CDR3 DNA: TGTGCTAGTGGTTTGTTCCAGTCTAATTCACCCCTCCACTTT. Its protein is CASGLFQSNSPLHF.

This clonotype was counted ten times or more. The rearrangement uses TRBV2 and TRBJ1-3; 7 bases are a match to TRBD1. CDR1 SNHLY and CDR2 FYNNEI come from the germline V gene. The J segment lost 0 bases and the V segment lost 6 bases, leaving 5 bases of the junction unmatched. There are 15 residues in the CDR3. The DNA of the CDR3 is TGTGCCAGCAGGGGACAGCTACTCTCTGGAAACACCATATATTTT. Residues: CASRGQLLSGNTIYF. Together with reference TRBV2 and TRBJ1-3, the CDR3 gives the full variable domain: EPEVTQTPSHQVTQMGQEVILRCVPISNHLYFYWYRQILGQKVEFLVSFYNNEISEKSEIFDDQFSVERPDGSNFTLKIRSTKLEDSAMYFCASRGQLLSGNTIYFGEGSWLTVV.

The sample holds many counts of this clonotype. The rearrangement uses TRBV12-3 or TRBV12-4 and TRBJ1-5; 8 nucleotides align to TRBD1. The CDR3 has 16 residues. Trimming cost V 5 bases and J 1 base; bases outside gene matches: 7. The CDR3 nucleotides read TGTGCCAGCAGTCGGGACAGGATGGGGAGCAATCAGCCCCAGCATTTT. Translating it yields CASSRDRMGSNQPQHF.

This rearrangement joins TRBV4-1 to TRBJ2-5; weak D call: TRBD2 (5 bases). Trimming took 0 bases from V and 6 from J, leaving 11 bases between them. From germline, CDR1 is MGHRA and CDR2 YSYEKL. The CDR3 spans 14 residues. The CDR3, as DNA: TGCGCCAGCAGCCAAGATACCGGAGGAAAGACCCAGTACTTC. It encodes CASSQDTGGKTQYF.

This clonotype came up many times. V usage is TRBV18 and J usage is TRBJ2-5; D possibly corresponds to TRBD1 (6 bases). The V gene lost 5 bases and the J gene lost 1 base, with 11 bases spanning the gap. The CDR3 runs 14 residues. Germline CDR1 reads KGHSH; CDR2 reads LQKENI. The CDR3 DNA is TGTGCCAGCTCATCTGACAGGTTCCAAGAGACCCAGTACTTC. Translation: CASSSDRFQETQYF.